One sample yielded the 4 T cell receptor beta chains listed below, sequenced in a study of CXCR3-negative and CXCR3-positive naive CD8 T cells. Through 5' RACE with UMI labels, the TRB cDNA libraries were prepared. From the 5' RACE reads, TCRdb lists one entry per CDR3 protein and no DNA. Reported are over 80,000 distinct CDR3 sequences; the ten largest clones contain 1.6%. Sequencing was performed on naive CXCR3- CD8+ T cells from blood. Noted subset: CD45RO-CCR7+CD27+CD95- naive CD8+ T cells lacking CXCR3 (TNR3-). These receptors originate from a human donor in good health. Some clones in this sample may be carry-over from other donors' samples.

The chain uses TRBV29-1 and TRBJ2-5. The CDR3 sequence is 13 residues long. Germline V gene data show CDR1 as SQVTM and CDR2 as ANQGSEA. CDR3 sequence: CSATLPVLETQYF. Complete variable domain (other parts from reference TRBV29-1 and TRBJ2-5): SAVISQKPSRDICQRGTSLTIQCQVDSQVTMMFWYRQQPGQSLTLIATANQGSEATYESGFVIDKFPISRPNLTFSTLTVSNMSPEDSSIYLCSATLPVLETQYFGPGTRLLVL.

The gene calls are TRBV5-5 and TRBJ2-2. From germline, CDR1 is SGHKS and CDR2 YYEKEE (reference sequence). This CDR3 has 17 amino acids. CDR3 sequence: CASSPAKRFSNTGELFF.

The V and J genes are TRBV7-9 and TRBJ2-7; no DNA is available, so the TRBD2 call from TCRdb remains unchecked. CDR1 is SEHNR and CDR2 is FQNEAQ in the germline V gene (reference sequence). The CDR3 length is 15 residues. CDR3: CASSNTRDYSYEQYF.

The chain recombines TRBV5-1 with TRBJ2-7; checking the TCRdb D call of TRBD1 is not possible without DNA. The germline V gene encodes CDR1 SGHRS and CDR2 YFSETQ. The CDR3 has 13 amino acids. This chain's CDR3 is CASSLEGAYEQYF.